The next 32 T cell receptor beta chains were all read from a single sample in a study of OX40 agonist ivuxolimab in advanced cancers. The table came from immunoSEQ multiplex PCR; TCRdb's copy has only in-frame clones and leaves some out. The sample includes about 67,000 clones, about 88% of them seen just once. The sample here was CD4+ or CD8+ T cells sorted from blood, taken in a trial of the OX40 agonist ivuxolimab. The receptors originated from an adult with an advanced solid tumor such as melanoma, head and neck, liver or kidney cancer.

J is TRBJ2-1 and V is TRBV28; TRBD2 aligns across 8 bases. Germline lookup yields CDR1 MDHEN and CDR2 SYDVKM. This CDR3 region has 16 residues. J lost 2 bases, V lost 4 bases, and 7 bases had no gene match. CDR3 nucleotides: TGTGCCAGCAGTTCACCTAGCGGGTTAACCTACAATGAGCAGTTCTTC. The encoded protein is CASSSPSGLTYNEQFF.

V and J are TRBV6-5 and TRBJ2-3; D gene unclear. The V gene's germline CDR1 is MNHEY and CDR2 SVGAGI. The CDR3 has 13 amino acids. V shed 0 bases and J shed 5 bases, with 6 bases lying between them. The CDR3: CASSYSRQDTQYF. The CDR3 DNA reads TGTGCCAGCAGTTACTCGAGACAAGATACGCAGTATTTT.

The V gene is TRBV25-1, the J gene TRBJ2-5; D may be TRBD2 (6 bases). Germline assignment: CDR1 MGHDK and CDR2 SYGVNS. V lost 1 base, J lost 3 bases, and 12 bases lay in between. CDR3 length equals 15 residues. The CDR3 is CASSEFWGVEETQYF. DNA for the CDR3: TGTGCCAGCAGTGAATTTTGGGGGGTGGAAGAGACCCAGTACTTC. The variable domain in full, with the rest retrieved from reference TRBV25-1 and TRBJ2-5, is EADIYQTPRYLVIGTGKKITLECSQTMGHDKMYWYQQDPGMELHLIHYSYGVNSTEKGDLSSESTVSRIRTEHFPLTLESARPSHTSQYLCASSEFWGVEETQYFGPGTRLLVL.

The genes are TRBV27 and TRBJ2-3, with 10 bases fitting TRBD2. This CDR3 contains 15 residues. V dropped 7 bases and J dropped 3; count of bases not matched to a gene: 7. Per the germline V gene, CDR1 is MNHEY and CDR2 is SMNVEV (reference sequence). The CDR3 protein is CASIPLAGVTDTQYF. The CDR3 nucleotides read TGTGCCAGCATCCCCCTAGCGGGGGTTACAGATACGCAGTATTTT.

The CDR3 protein is CATSRVRGGSNQPQHF. CDR3 in DNA: TGTGCCACCAGCAGAGTAAGGGGTGGGAGCAATCAGCCCCAGCATTTT. The V gene is TRBV15, the J gene TRBJ1-5, with D possibly TRBD1 on 5 matching bases. The ends were cut back, 1 base at V and 1 base at J, with 11 bases in the middle. CDR1 and CDR2 from the germline V gene are LNHNV and YYDKDF (reference sequence). This CDR3 is 16 amino acids long.

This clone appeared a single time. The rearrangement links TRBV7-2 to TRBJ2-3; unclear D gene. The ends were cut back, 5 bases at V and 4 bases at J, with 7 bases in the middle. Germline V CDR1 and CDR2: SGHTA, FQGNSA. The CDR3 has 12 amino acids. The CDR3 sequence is CASSPMADTQYF. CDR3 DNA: TGTGCCAGCAGCCCCATGGCAGATACGCAGTATTTT. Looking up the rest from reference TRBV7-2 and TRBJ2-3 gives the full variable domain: GAGVSQSPSNKVTEKGKDVELRCDPISGHTALYWYRQSLGQGLEFLIYFQGNSAPDKSGLPSDRFSAERTGGSVSTLTIQRTQQEDSAVYLCASSPMADTQYFGPGTRLTVL.

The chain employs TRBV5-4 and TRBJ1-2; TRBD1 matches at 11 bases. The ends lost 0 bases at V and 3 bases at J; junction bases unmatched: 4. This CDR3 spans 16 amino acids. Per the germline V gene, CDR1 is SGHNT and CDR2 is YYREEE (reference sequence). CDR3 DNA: TGTGCCAGCAGCTTGGAGGGACAGGGGGAGTACTATGGCTACACCTTC. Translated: CASSLEGQGEYYGYTF.

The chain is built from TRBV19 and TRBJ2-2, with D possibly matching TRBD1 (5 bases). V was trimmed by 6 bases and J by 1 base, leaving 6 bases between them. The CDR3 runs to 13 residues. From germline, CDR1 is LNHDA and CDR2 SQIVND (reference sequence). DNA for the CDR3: TGTGCCAGTAGCACAGGGAACACCGGGGAGCTGTTTTTT. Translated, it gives CASSTGNTGELFF.

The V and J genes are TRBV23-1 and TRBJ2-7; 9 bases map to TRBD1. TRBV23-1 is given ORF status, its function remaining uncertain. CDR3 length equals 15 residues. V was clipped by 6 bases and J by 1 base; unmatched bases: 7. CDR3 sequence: CASRPGTGLSYEQYF. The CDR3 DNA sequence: TGCGCCAGCAGACCCGGGACAGGGCTTTCCTACGAGCAGTACTTC.

This CDR3 is CASSGPSFGQRNSPLHF. The CDR3 DNA reads TGTGCCAGCAGTGGCCCCTCCTTCGGGCAGCGAAATTCACCCCTCCACTTT. This chain connects TRBV2 to TRBJ1-6; D remains ambiguous. Between the trimmed V and J ends, which lost 4 bases and 7 bases, there was a span of 20 bases. The CDR3 consists of 17 residues. Germline loops: CDR1 SNHLY, CDR2 FYNNEI.

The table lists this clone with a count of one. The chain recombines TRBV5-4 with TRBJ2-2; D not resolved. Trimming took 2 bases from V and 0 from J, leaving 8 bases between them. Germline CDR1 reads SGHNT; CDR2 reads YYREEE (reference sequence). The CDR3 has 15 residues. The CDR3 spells CASSLFNANTGELFF. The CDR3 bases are TGTGCCAGCAGCTTATTCAATGCGAACACCGGGGAGCTGTTTTTT. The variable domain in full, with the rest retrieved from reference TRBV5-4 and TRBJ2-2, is ETGVTQSPTHLIKTRGQQVTLRCSSQSGHNTVSWYQQALGQGPQFIFQYYREEENGRGNFPPRFSGLQFPNYSSELNVNALELDDSALYLCASSLFNANTGELFFGEGSRLTVL.

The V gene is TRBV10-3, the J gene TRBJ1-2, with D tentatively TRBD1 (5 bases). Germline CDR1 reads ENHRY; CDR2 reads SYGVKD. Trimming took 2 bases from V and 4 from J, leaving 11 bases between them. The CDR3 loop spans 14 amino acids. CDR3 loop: CAISEPRQPYGYTF. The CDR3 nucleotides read TGTGCCATCAGTGAGCCACGACAGCCCTATGGCTACACCTTC.

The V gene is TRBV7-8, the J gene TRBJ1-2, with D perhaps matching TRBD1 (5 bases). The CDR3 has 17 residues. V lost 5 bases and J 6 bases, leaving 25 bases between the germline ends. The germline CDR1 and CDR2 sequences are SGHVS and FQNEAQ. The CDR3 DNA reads TGTGCCAGCAGCCGAGGGGCACGGGGTAGCTTAAAAGATGGCTACACCTTC. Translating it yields CASSRGARGSLKDGYTF.

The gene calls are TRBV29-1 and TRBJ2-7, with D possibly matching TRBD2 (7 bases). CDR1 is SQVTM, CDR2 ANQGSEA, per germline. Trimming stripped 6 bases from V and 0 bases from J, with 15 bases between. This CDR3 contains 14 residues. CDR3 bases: TGCAGCGTGGGAGGGACAACTAGCTCCTACGAGCAGTACTTC. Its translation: CSVGGTTSSYEQYF.

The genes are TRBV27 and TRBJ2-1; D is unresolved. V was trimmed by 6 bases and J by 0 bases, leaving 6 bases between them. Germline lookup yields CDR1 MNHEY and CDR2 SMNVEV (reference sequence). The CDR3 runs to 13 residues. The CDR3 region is CASRRGSYNEQFF. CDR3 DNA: TGTGCCAGCAGAAGAGGCTCCTACAATGAGCAGTTCTTC.

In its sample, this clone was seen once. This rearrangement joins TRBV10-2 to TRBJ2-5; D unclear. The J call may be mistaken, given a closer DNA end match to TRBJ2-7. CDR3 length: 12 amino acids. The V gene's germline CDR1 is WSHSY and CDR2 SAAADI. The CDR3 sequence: CASSSGSYEQYF. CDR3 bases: TGCGCCAGCAGTTCCGGCTCCTACGAGCAGTACTTC.

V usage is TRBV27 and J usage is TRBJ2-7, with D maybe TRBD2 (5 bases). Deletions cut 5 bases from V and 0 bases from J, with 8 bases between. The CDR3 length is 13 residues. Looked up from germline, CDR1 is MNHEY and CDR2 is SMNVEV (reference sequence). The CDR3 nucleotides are TGTGCCAGCAGTGCCGGGAACTCCTACGAGCAGTACTTC. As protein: CASSAGNSYEQYF.

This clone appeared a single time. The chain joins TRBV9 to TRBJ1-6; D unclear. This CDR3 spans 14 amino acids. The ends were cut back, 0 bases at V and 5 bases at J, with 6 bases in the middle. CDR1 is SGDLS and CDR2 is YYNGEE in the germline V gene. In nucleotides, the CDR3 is TGTGCCAGCAGCGTAGTACTAGATAATTCACCCCTCCACTTT. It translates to CASSVVLDNSPLHF.

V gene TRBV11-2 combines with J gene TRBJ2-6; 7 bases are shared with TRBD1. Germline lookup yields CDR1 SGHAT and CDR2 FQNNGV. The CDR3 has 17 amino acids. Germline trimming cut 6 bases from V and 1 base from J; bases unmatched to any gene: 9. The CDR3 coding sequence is TGTGCCAGCAGTCCCCGGGACAGCACTTCTGGGGCCAACGTCCTGACTTTC. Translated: CASSPRDSTSGANVLTF.

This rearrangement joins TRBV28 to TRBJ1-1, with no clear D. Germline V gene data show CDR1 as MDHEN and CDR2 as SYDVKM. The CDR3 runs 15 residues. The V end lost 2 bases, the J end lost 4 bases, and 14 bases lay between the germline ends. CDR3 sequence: CASSLKAFVGTEAFF. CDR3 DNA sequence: TGTGCCAGCAGTTTAAAGGCTTTCGTGGGCACTGAAGCTTTCTTT.

CDR3 sequence reads: CASTSMGRETQYF. The CDR3 nucleotides read TGTGCCAGCACTTCGATGGGGCGGGAGACCCAGTACTTC. V is TRBV28 and J is TRBJ2-5; D may be TRBD1 (5 bases). The CDR3 covers 13 residues. CDR1 MDHEN and CDR2 SYDVKM come from the germline V gene. Trimming removed 7 bases at V and 5 bases at J, with 14 bases between.

Here the CDR3 DNA reads TGCGCCAGCACCAGAGACAGTAACACTGAAGCTTTCTTT. It specifies CASTRDSNTEAFF. The chain is built from TRBV5-1 and TRBJ1-1; D is perhaps TRBD1 (5 bases). Germline V gives CDR1 SGHRS, CDR2 YFSETQ. This CDR3 spans 13 amino acids. Trimming cost V 6 bases and J 2 bases, with 11 bases left between them.

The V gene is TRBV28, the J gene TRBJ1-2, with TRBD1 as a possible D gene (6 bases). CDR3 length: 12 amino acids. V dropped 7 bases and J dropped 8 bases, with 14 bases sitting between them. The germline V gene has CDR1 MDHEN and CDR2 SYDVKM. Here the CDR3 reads CASKGGGEGYTF. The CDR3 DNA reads TGTGCCAGCAAAGGAGGGGGAGAGGGCTACACCTTC.

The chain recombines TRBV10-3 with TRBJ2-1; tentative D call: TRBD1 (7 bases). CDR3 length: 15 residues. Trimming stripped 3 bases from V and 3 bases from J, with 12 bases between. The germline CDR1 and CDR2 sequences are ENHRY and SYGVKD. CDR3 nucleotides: TGTGCCATCAGTGAATATCAGGGGGGCTACAATGAGCAGTTCTTC. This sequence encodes CAISEYQGGYNEQFF.

DNA of the CDR3: TGCGCCAGCAGCACGGACAGGGACGAGCAGTACTTC. It translates to CASSTDRDEQYF. This rearrangement joins TRBV5-1 to TRBJ2-7; 8 bases align to TRBD1. V was clipped by 4 bases and J by 5 bases; unmatched bases: 2. CDR1 is SGHRS and CDR2 is YFSETQ in the germline V gene. This CDR3 comprises 12 residues.

Here the CDR3 reads CASSLAQVSGSGFGNEQFF. In DNA, the CDR3 is TGTGCCAGCAGCTTAGCGCAGGTTAGCGGGAGTGGATTTGGAAATGAGCAGTTCTTC. The rearrangement uses TRBV7-9 and TRBJ2-1; the match to TRBD2 covers 9 bases. Germline lookup yields CDR1 SEHNR and CDR2 FQNEAQ (reference sequence). The CDR3 has 19 amino acids. The V gene end was trimmed by 0 bases and the J gene end by 7 bases; junction bases not matched to a gene: 16.

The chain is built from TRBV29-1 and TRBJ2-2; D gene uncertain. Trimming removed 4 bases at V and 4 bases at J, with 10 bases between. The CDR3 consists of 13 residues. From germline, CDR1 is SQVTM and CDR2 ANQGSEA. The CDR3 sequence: CSVGDVSTGELFF. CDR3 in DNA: TGCAGCGTTGGAGACGTAAGCACCGGGGAGCTGTTTTTT.

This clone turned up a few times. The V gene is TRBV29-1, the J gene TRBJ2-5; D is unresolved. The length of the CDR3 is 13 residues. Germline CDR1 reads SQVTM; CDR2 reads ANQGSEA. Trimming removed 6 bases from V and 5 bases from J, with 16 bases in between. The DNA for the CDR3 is TGCAGCGTACAACTTCCAGCGACGGAGACCCAGTACTTC. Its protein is CSVQLPATETQYF.

CDR3 in DNA: TGCGCCAGCAGCCAAAGTCAGACGGGATACAATGAGCAGTTCTTC. This translates into CASSQSQTGYNEQFF. The chain carries TRBV4-1 and TRBJ2-1; tentative D call: TRBD2 (5 bases). Germline CDR1 MGHRA, CDR2 YSYEKL. The V and J ends lost 2 bases and 4 bases respectively, with 12 bases between them. The CDR3 runs 15 residues.

CDR3 in amino acids: CARSLRGPDEQYF. The CDR3 DNA follows: TGTGCCAGGTCTCTGAGGGGGCCGGACGAGCAGTACTTC. V usage is TRBV6-4 and J usage is TRBJ2-7; the match to TRBD1 covers 7 bases. Germline V CDR1 and CDR2: MRHNA, SNTAGT. V lost 9 bases and J lost 5; bases outside the gene matches: 10. The CDR3 has 13 residues.

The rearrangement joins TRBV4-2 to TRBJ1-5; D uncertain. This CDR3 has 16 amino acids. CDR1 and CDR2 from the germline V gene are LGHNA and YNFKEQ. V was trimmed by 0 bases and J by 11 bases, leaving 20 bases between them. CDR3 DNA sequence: TGTGCCAGCAGCCAAGAATTTCGGCAGGCCGGGCAGTCCCAGCATTTT. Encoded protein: CASSQEFRQAGQSQHF.

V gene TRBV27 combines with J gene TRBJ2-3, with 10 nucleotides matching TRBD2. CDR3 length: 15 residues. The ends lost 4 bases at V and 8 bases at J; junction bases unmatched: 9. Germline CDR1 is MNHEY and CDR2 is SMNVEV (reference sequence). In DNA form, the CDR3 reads TGTGCCAGCAGTTCCACCCCTAGCGGGAGATCTACGCAGTATTTT. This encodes CASSSTPSGRSTQYF.